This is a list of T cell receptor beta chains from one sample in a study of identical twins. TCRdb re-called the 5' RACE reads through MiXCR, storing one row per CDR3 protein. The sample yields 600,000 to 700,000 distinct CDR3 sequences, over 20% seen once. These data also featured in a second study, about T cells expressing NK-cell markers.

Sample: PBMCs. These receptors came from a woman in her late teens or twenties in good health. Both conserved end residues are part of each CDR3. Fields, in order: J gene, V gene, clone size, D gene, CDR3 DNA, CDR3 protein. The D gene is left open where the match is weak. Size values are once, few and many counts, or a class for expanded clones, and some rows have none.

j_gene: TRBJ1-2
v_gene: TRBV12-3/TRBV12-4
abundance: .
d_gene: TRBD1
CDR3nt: TGTGCCAGCAGTATGGCCGGGACAGGGGGAAATGGCTACACCTTC
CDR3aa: CASSMAGTGGNGYTF

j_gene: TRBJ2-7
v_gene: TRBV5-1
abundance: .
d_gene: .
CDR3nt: TGCGCCAGCAGCTTGAGTTATAGGGTACAGTCCTACGAGCAGTACTTC
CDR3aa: CASSLSYRVQSYEQYF

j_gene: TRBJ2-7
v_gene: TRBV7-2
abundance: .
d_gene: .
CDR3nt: TGTGCCAGCAGCATACAGAGCTCCTACGAGCAGTACTTC
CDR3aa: CASSIQSSYEQYF

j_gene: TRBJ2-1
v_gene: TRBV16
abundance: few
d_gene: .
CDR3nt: TGTGCCAGCAGCCAATCGAATAGGCCCGAGCAGTTCTTC
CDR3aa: CASSQSNRPEQFF

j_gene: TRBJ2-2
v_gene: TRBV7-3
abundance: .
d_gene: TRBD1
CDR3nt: TGTGCCAGCAGCTCCGGGACAGGGGATCTTTACACCGGGGAGCTGTTTTTT
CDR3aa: CASSSGTGDLYTGELFF

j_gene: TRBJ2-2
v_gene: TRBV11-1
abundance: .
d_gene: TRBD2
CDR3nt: TGTGCCAGCAGCTTAGCGCGAAGACTAGCGGGGGACTCGAACACCGGGGAGCTGTTTTTT
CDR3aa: CASSLARRLAGDSNTGELFF

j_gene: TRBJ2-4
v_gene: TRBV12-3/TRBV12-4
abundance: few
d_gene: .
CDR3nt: TGTGCCAGCAGTTTGACGGACAACAACATTCAGTACTTC
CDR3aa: CASSLTDNNIQYF

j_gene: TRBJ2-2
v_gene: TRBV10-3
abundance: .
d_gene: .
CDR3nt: TGTGCCATCAGTCCTGGGGGCCAGAACACCGGGGAGCTGTTTTTT
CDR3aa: CAISPGGQNTGELFF

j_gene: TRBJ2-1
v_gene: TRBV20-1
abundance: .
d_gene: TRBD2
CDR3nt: TGCTGTGCTAGAGCACTAGCGGGGGGGCCTTCCTACAATGAGCAGTTCTTC
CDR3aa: CCARALAGGPSYNEQFF

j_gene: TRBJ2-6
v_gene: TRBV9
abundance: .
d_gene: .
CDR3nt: TGTGCCAGCCTGCCTTCGCCCGGGGCCAACGTCCTGACTTTC
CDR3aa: CASLPSPGANVLTF